Here is one TCR beta chain with its context. The antigen is not known. A read error may produce the germline difference seen at one junction end. CD8+CD57+ cell expansion, shown by flow cytometry, had occurred in the patients selected for sequencing. Every patient was diagnosed with severe acquired aplastic anemia. Germline CDR1 SNHLY, CDR2 FYNNEI. This CDR3 region has 13 residues. Genomic DNA acted as the template from which TCR beta VDJ combination and CDR3 sequence profiling were carried out. TCRdb re-analysed the reads in MiXCR, keeping a single row per CDR3 protein. The table includes about 180,000 distinct CDR3 sequences, 48% detected once. The data are from a study of CD8+CD57+ T cells in acquired aplastic anemia. Study information: Yields of DNA that came from sorted CD4+ and CD8+ cells averaged about 3 ug.

Study-level points and caveats: Patient and control CD8+ Simpson's diversity was not significantly different. There were some 27 CD8+ CDR3 sequences that occurred in both patients and controls.

The V call is TRBV2, the J call TRBJ2-1; the D gene is possibly TRBD2 (5 bases). This clonotype was sampled from a human donor with aplastic anemia. Sequenced: sorted CD4+, CD8+, or CD8+CD57+ T cells (not recorded which) from PBMCs. The CDR3 sequence: CAGSDSGSGEQFF. The DNA for the CDR3 is TGTGCCGGCAGTGACTCGGGGAGTGGAGAGCAGTTCTTC.